Listed here are 15 T cell receptor beta chains from one sample, sequenced in a study of blood T cells in healthy people across ages. With a J-beta primer mix and a sample-barcoded 5' primer, a second PCR ran about 7 to 12 cycles. TCRdb redid the calling of the 5' RACE reads with MiXCR, one entry per CDR3 protein. The repertoire holds roughly 2 million distinct CDR3 sequences, about 50% seen once, with 2% to 2.5% in the top ten. The sample was blood. These receptors all stem from a woman aged 40 to 50 in good health.

V and J are TRBV7-9 and TRBJ1-2; TRBD1 matches 8 bases. The junction had 6 bases not matched to a gene; V was cut back by 5 bases and J by 4 bases. CDR3 length: 14 residues. The germline V gene has CDR1 SEHNR and CDR2 FQNEAQ (reference sequence). The CDR3 region is CASSRGQASYGYTF. The CDR3 DNA reads TGTGCCAGCAGCCGGGGACAGGCAAGCTATGGCTACACCTTC.

The chain combines TRBV6-5 with TRBJ2-1; weak D call: TRBD2 (5 bases). This CDR3 spans 15 amino acids. Germline V gene sequence: CDR1 MNHEY, CDR2 SVGAGI. Trimming stripped 2 bases from V and 4 bases from J, with 12 bases between. CDR3 sequence: CASSYAFGEYNEQFF. As DNA, the CDR3 is TGTGCCAGCAGTTACGCCTTTGGGGAGTACAATGAGCAGTTCTTC.

The chain recombines TRBV5-4 with TRBJ2-5, with TRBD1 matching 10 bases. Gene TRBJ2-7 matches the end of the DNA better, so the J call may be wrong. This CDR3 spans 15 amino acids. CDR1 and CDR2 from the germline V gene are SGHNT and YYREEE (reference sequence). CDR3 sequence: CASSGGGQGNYEQYF. The CDR3 DNA follows: TGTGCCAGCAGCGGAGGGGGACAGGGGAACTACGAGCAGTACTTC.

This rearrangement joins TRBV20-1 to TRBJ2-5; D possibly corresponds to TRBD1 (5 bases). The DNA matches TRBJ2-1 better at its end, which makes the J call doubtful. Per the germline V gene, CDR1 is DFQATT and CDR2 is SNEGSKA (reference sequence). The CDR3 contains 15 residues. This CDR3 reads CSARDDRQSQETQFF. The CDR3, as DNA: TGCAGTGCTAGAGATGATCGACAGAGTCAAGAGACCCAGTTCTTC.

This clonotype was seen just once. The rearrangement joins TRBV11-2 to TRBJ1-2; D is uncertain. V shed 7 bases and J shed 6 bases, with 15 bases lying between them. This CDR3 is 13 amino acids long. Per the germline V gene, CDR1 is SGHAT and CDR2 is FQNNGV. CDR3 bases: TGTGCCAGCAAAATGGGAGAACCCCATGGCTACACCTTC. Translation gives CASKMGEPHGYTF.

This clonotype has a handful of counts. The chain has TRBV6-5 and TRBJ1-2; D gene uncertain. Per the germline V gene, CDR1 is MNHEY and CDR2 is SVGAGI. V was pared by 5 bases and J by 3 bases, with 10 bases between. This CDR3 comprises 13 residues. CDR3 DNA: TGTGCCAGCAGTGTCGGGATCGACTATGGCTACACCTTC. Amino acids: CASSVGIDYGYTF.

The rearrangement links TRBV7-2 to TRBJ2-1; D not resolved. V was shortened by 5 bases and J by 6 bases, with 20 bases between the two germline ends. In germline, CDR1 is SGHTA, CDR2 FQGNSA. This CDR3 has 16 residues. CDR3 amino acids: CASSQRVVGSGNEQFF. In DNA form, the CDR3 reads TGTGCCAGCAGCCAAAGGGTTGTGGGATCCGGCAATGAGCAGTTCTTC.

The chain couples TRBV12-3 or TRBV12-4 to TRBJ2-1; TRBD2 matches 9 bases. Trimming removed 5 bases from V and 8 bases from J; junction bases left unmatched: 13. The CDR3 contains 16 residues. The CDR3 coding sequence is TGTGCCAGCAGTGGGGGGTCGCTAGCGGGGCTGCATGAGCAGTTCTTC. Protein product: CASSGGSLAGLHEQFF.

This clonotype was seen repeatedly, ten times or more. V gene TRBV20-1 combines with J gene TRBJ2-5, with 7 nucleotides matching TRBD2. Germline assignment: CDR1 DFQATT and CDR2 SNEGSKA (reference sequence). The junction had 6 bases not matched to a gene; V was cut back by 5 bases and J by 0 bases. The CDR3 runs 14 residues. CDR3 loop: CSARSGVNQETQYF. CDR3 bases: TGCAGTGCTCGGAGCGGGGTCAACCAAGAGACCCAGTACTTC.

The chain uses TRBV28 and TRBJ2-3; D assignment may be TRBD1 or TRBD2 (6 bases each). There are 15 residues in the CDR3. The V gene's germline CDR1 is MDHEN and CDR2 SYDVKM. V was shortened by 8 bases and J by 0 bases, with 15 bases between the two germline ends. The CDR3 protein is CASFGGTPSTDTQYF. The DNA of the CDR3 is TGTGCCAGCTTTGGAGGGACACCCAGCACAGATACGCAGTATTTT.

This clonotype was observed a few times. This chain connects TRBV27 to TRBJ2-7, with 7 bases matching TRBD1. V was clipped by 5 bases and J by 6 bases; unmatched bases: 10. Germline CDR1 is MNHEY and CDR2 is SMNVEV (reference sequence). The CDR3 runs 14 residues. In nucleotides, the CDR3 is TGTGCCAGCAGTCCTGGCATTGGACAGGCCGAGCAGTACTTC. This translates into CASSPGIGQAEQYF.

The CDR3: CSASRGGGGERDNQPQHF. The CDR3 DNA follows: TGCAGTGCTAGCAGGGGCGGCGGAGGGGAGCGAGACAATCAGCCCCAGCATTTT. The chain employs TRBV20-1 and TRBJ1-5; a possible D gene is TRBD1 (6 bases). V gave up 3 bases and J gave up 3 bases, with 24 bases separating them. CDR1 DFQATT and CDR2 SNEGSKA come from the germline V gene (reference sequence). The CDR3 runs 18 residues.

The chain joins TRBV5-1 to TRBJ2-1, with TRBD2 matching over 10 bases. Germline V lookup: CDR1 SGHRS, CDR2 YFSETQ. The V gene end was trimmed by 0 bases and the J gene end by 7 bases; junction bases not matched to a gene: 7. This CDR3 region has 16 residues. For the CDR3, the DNA is TGCGCCAGCAGCTTGGATAGCGGGGGGCCTCAGAATGAGCAGTTCTTC. It yields the protein CASSLDSGGPQNEQFF.

About this clonotype: One end of the junction is discordant with germline, which a read error may explain. The chain combines TRBV6-1 with TRBJ2-3, with a weak D call TRBD1 (6 bases). CDR1 and CDR2 (germline): MNHNS, SASEGT. CDR3 size: 15 residues. The CDR3 sequence is CASREGQGITDTRYF. In DNA, the CDR3 is TGTGCCAGCAGGGAAGGCCAGGGGATAACAGATACGCGGTATTTT.

This clonotype appeared a few times. V usage is TRBV27 and J usage is TRBJ2-1; D remains ambiguous. The CDR3 spans 14 residues. V lost 0 bases to trimming and J lost 8 bases, with 11 bases between them. CDR1 and CDR2 from the germline V gene are MNHEY and SMNVEV (reference sequence). The CDR3 nucleotides read TGTGCCAGCAGTTTATCCCCCCGACTTGATGAGCAGTTCTTC. Its translation: CASSLSPRLDEQFF.